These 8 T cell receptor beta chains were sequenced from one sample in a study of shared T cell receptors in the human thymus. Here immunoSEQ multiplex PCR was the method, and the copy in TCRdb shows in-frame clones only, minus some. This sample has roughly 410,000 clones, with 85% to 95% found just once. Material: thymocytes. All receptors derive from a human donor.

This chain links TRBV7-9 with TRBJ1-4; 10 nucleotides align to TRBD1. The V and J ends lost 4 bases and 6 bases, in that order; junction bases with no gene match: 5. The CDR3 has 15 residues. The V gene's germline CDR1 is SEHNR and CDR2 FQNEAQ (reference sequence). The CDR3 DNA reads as TGTGCCAGCAGCTCGCCGGGACAGGGGCATGAAAAACTGTTTTTT. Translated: CASSSPGQGHEKLFF.

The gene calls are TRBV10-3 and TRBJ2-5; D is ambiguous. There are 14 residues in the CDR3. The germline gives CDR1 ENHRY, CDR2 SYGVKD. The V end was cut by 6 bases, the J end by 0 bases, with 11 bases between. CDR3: CAIRSRPYQETQYF. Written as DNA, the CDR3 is TGTGCCATCAGATCTAGACCCTACCAAGAGACCCAGTACTTC.

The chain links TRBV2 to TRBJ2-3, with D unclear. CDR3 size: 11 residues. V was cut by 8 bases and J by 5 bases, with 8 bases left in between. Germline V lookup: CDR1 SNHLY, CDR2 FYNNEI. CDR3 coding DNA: TGTGCCAGCGCGCCGGGAGATACGCAGTATTTT. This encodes CASAPGDTQYF.

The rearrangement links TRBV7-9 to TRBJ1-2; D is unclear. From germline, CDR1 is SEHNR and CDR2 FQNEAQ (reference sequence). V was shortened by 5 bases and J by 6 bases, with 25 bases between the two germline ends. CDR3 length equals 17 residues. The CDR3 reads CASSAHYGAGGNNGYTF. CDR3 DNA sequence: TGTGCCAGCAGCGCCCATTACGGCGCTGGAGGCAATAATGGCTACACCTTC.

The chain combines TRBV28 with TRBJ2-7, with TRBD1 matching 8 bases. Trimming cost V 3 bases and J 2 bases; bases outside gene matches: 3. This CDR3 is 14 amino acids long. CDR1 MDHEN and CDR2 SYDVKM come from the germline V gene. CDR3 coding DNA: TGTGCCAGCAGTTTGGACAGGGCCCCCTACGAGCAGTACTTC. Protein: CASSLDRAPYEQYF.

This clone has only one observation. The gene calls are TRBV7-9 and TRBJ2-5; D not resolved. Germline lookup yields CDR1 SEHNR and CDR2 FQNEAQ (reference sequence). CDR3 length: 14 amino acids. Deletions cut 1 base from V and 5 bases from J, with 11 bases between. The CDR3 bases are TGTGCCAGCAGCTTAGAGGTCGCCAGGGAGACCCAGTACTTC. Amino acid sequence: CASSLEVARETQYF.

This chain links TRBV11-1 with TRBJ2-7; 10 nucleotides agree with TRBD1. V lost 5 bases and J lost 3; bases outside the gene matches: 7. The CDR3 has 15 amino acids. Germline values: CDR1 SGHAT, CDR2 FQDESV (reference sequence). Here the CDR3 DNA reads TGTGCCAGCAGCGACGACAGGGGGCTCTACTACGAGCAGTACTTC. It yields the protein CASSDDRGLYYEQYF.

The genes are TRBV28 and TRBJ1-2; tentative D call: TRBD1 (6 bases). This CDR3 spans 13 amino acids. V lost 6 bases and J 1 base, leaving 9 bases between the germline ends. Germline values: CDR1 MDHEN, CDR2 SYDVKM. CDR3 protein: CASSRQVNYGYTF. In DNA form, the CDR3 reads TGTGCCAGCAGCCGACAGGTTAACTATGGCTACACCTTC.